The T cell receptor (beta chain) described here comes from a study of control samples from healthy donors and cancer patients. TCRdb's table, derived via immunoSEQ multiplex PCR, lists solely in-frame clones and lacks some. The repertoire holds about 160,000 clones, with about 87% as singletons. This clonotype was obtained from a man aged 30 to 39 in good health. The sample was blood.

CDR3 protein: CASKQGFMNTEAFF. The CDR3 DNA reads TGTGCCAGTAAGCAGGGGTTTATGAACACTGAAGCTTTCTTT. The V call is TRBV19, the J call TRBJ1-1; the D gene is possibly TRBD1 (6 bases). With 7 bases removed from V and 0 bases from J, the gap between germline ends came to 12 bases. CDR1 is LNHDA and CDR2 is SQIVND in the germline V gene (reference sequence). The CDR3 loop spans 14 amino acids.